These 21 T cell receptor beta chains were all obtained from the same sample, sequenced in a study of blood T cell repertoires in COVID-19. Here immunoSEQ multiplex PCR was the method, and the copy in TCRdb shows in-frame clones only, minus some. Among roughly 120,000 clones listed, 90% were seen once. Sample: peripheral blood. The receptors were gathered from a human donor with active COVID-19. The donor label of this sample is uncertain.

The V call is TRBV4-1, the J call TRBJ1-6; D perhaps matches TRBD1 (5 bases). V was pared by 2 bases and J by 8 bases, with 22 bases between. The CDR3 covers 18 residues. Germline loops: CDR1 MGHRA, CDR2 YSYEKL. The CDR3 region has the DNA TGCGCCAGCAGCCAAAAGGCGGGGGGACTCCCAGGAGATTCACCCCTCCACTTT. Protein sequence: CASSQKAGGLPGDSPLHF.

V usage is TRBV7-8 and J usage is TRBJ2-7; D not resolved. The CDR3 has 14 amino acids. Deletions cut 5 bases from V and 0 bases from J, with 11 bases between. Germline CDR1 is SGHVS and CDR2 is FQNEAQ. CDR3 residues: CASSPQHGSYEQYF. DNA of the CDR3: TGTGCCAGCAGCCCCCAACATGGCTCCTACGAGCAGTACTTC.

This chain joins TRBV19 and TRBJ1-2, with 11 nucleotides matching TRBD1. Germline-derived CDR1 and CDR2 are LNHDA and SQIVND (reference sequence). The CDR3 is 14 residues long. The V gene end was trimmed by 7 bases and the J gene end by 4 bases; junction bases not matched to a gene: 5. The CDR3 protein is CASTLGQGVYGYTF. In DNA, the CDR3 is TGTGCCAGTACCCTGGGACAGGGGGTCTATGGCTACACCTTC.

J is TRBJ1-1 and V is TRBV20-1; D is unclear. CDR1 and CDR2 (germline): DFQATT, SNEGSKA (reference sequence). Trimming shortened V by 2 bases and J by 6 bases, and 7 bases separated the two germline ends. CDR3 length equals 11 residues. The CDR3 sequence: CSARSLPEAFF. The CDR3 DNA is TGCAGTGCTAGATCTCTCCCTGAAGCTTTCTTT.

This clone was observed once. The gene calls are TRBV9 and TRBJ1-4; D call uncertain. The CDR3 sequence is 16 residues long. The germline V gene has CDR1 SGDLS and CDR2 YYNGEE. V was clipped by 4 bases and J by 5 bases, with 18 bases between them. CDR3 amino acids: CASSPRPGVTNEKLFF. The CDR3 bases are TGTGCCAGCAGCCCCCGCCCCGGGGTAACCAATGAAAAACTGTTTTTT.

The chain recombines TRBV25-1 with TRBJ2-3, with 9 bases lining up with TRBD2. V shed 3 bases, J shed 5 bases, and the junction held 9 bases outside the gene matches. There are 16 residues in the CDR3. In germline, CDR1 is MGHDK, CDR2 SYGVNS. The chain's CDR3 is CASSDVRRGGLDTQYF. In nucleotides, the CDR3 is TGTGCCAGCAGTGATGTGCGGCGGGGGGGCTTAGATACGCAGTATTTT.

This chain links TRBV28 with TRBJ1-2; the D gene is possibly TRBD1 (6 bases). The V gene lost 5 bases and the J gene lost 1 base, with 14 bases spanning the gap. The length of the CDR3 is 15 residues. Germline CDR1 MDHEN, CDR2 SYDVKM. CDR3 in amino acids: CASSPGGAGNYGYTF. The CDR3 DNA sequence: TGTGCCAGCAGTCCGGGGGGGGCTGGTAACTATGGCTACACCTTC.

J is TRBJ1-1 and V is TRBV10-2; D possibly corresponds to TRBD1 (5 bases). The CDR3 has 12 residues. The germline CDR1 and CDR2 sequences are WSHSY and SAAADI. V was pared by 4 bases and J by 4 bases, with 7 bases between. In nucleotides, the CDR3 is TGCGCCAGCAGTGGACAGAGCACTGAAGCTTTCTTT. Translated, it gives CASSGQSTEAFF.

The chain links TRBV7-9 to TRBJ1-3, with D maybe TRBD1 (5 bases). Germline V gene lookup returns CDR1 SEHNR and CDR2 FQNEAQ (reference sequence). The CDR3 covers 18 residues. Trimming pared 10 bases from V and 8 bases from J, leaving 33 bases between. The CDR3 here is CATRVSGQGREGSDTIYF. CDR3 nucleotide sequence: TGTGCCACCCGTGTAAGCGGGCAGGGAAGAGAAGGAAGTGACACCATATATTTT.

The chain couples TRBV10-2 to TRBJ2-1, with 10 nucleotides matching TRBD2. This CDR3 is 15 amino acids long. The trim removed 5 bases at V and 7 bases at J, leaving 8 bases unmatched. Germline-derived CDR1 and CDR2 are WSHSY and SAAADI. The CDR3: CASSRSGGAMNEQFF. CDR3 DNA: TGCGCCAGCAGTCGAAGCGGGGGGGCCATGAATGAGCAGTTCTTC.

The CDR3 region has the DNA TGTGCCAGCAGCTTGGACAGTTATGGCTACACCTTC. Protein sequence: CASSLDSYGYTF. The chain uses TRBV5-6 and TRBJ1-2; D gene ambiguous. CDR1 SGHDT and CDR2 YYEEEE come from the germline V gene. This CDR3 has 12 amino acids. Trimming removed 0 bases from V and 5 bases from J, with 5 bases in between.

The rearrangement joins TRBV11-2 to TRBJ1-1; tentatively, D is TRBD1 (6 bases). V lost 5 bases and J lost 4, with 14 bases in between. The CDR3 is 14 residues long. Germline CDR1 and CDR2: SGHAT and FQNNGV. The CDR3 region is CASSPGRGSTEAFF. CDR3 sequence (DNA): TGTGCCAGCAGCCCAGGTAGGGGGAGCACTGAAGCTTTCTTT.

V and J are TRBV27 and TRBJ2-7, with D uncertain. CDR1 MNHEY and CDR2 SMNVEV come from the germline V gene (reference sequence). Trimming left V 1 base short and J 0 bases short, with 13 bases between. This CDR3 is 16 amino acids long. As DNA, the CDR3 is TGTGCCAGCAGTTTATGGGCTGCTAACCCCTCCTACGAGCAGTACTTC. It is translated as CASSLWAANPSYEQYF.

J is TRBJ1-1 and V is TRBV19; D not certain. There are 15 residues in the CDR3. Trimming cost V 4 bases and J 1 base, with 13 bases left between them. Germline V gene data show CDR1 as LNHDA and CDR2 as SQIVND (reference sequence). CDR3 coding DNA: TGTGCCAGTAGTACAGACTCTATCTGGAACACTGAAGCTTTCTTT. Protein sequence: CASSTDSIWNTEAFF. Full variable domain (outside the CDR3, taken from reference TRBV19 and TRBJ1-1): DGGITQSPKYLFRKEGQNVTLSCEQNLNHDAMYWYRQDPGQGLRLIYYSQIVNDFQKGDIAEGYSVSREKKESFPLTVTSAQKNPTAFYLCASSTDSIWNTEAFFGQGTRLTVV.

The chain carries TRBV13 and TRBJ2-2; 9 nucleotides match TRBD1. Germline CDR1 is PRHDT and CDR2 is FYEKMQ (reference sequence). The V segment lost 4 bases and the J segment 5 bases; nucleotides outside the gene matches: 11. This CDR3 region has 17 residues. The CDR3 is CASSSTWDRAETGELFF. In nucleotides, the CDR3 is TGTGCCAGCAGCTCCACGTGGGACAGGGCGGAGACCGGGGAGCTGTTTTTT.

The chain employs TRBV27 and TRBJ1-2; perhaps TRBD1 as D (6 bases). Trimming removed 3 bases from V and 3 bases from J, with 8 bases in between. From germline, CDR1 is MNHEY and CDR2 SMNVEV (reference sequence). The CDR3 is made up of 13 amino acids. The CDR3 is CASSFKGDYGYTF. In DNA form, the CDR3 reads TGTGCCAGCAGTTTTAAGGGGGACTATGGCTACACCTTC.

J is TRBJ1-5 and V is TRBV3-1 (or the pseudogene TRBV3-2); the D is unclear. The CDR3 covers 13 residues. Trimming stripped 4 bases from V and 7 bases from J, with 11 bases between. CDR1 and CDR2 (germline): LGHDT, YNNKEL (reference sequence). CDR3 in amino acids: CASSPQWEQPQHF. CDR3 DNA sequence: TGTGCCAGCAGCCCCCAATGGGAGCAGCCCCAGCATTTT.

V usage is TRBV4-2 and J usage is TRBJ2-3, with 7 bases that match TRBD2. The CDR3 is 17 residues long. Unmatched junction bases numbered 12, after V lost 0 bases and J lost 6 bases. Germline V CDR1 and CDR2: LGHNA, YNFKEQ. This CDR3 reads CASSQDHAGGSKDTQYF. CDR3 coding DNA: TGTGCCAGCAGCCAAGATCACGCCGGGGGGAGCAAGGATACGCAGTATTTT.

This clone has only one observation. The chain uses TRBV5-6 and TRBJ1-3; no clear D gene. In germline, CDR1 is SGHDT, CDR2 YYEEEE. This CDR3 is built from 13 residues. The V end lost 5 bases, the J end lost 8 bases, and 14 bases lay between the germline ends. The CDR3 sequence: CASRPSFLDTIYF. The CDR3 region has the DNA TGTGCCAGCAGACCTAGTTTCTTAGACACCATATATTTT.

This chain connects TRBV7-9 to TRBJ1-2, with 8 bases lining up with TRBD1. Germline V lookup: CDR1 SEHNR, CDR2 FQNEAQ (reference sequence). The V segment lost 5 bases and the J segment 3 bases; nucleotides outside the gene matches: 8. The CDR3 consists of 15 residues. The CDR3 DNA reads TGTGCCAGCAGCCCCGGTCAGGGGGCGGACTATGGCTACACCTTC. Protein product: CASSPGQGADYGYTF.

This chain uses TRBV2 with TRBJ2-1; 13 positions agree with TRBD2. V trimming: 5 bases; J trimming: 4 bases; junction bases outside the gene matches: 5. The CDR3 runs to 16 residues. The germline V gene has CDR1 SNHLY and CDR2 FYNNEI. The CDR3 DNA sequence: TGTGCCAGCAGTATCGGACTAGCGGGGGAGTACAATGAGCAGTTCTTC. This sequence encodes CASSIGLAGEYNEQFF. The whole variable domain, filled in from reference TRBV2 and TRBJ2-1, reads EPEVTQTPSHQVTQMGQEVILRCVPISNHLYFYWYRQILGQKVEFLVSFYNNEISEKSEIFDDQFSVERPDGSNFTLKIRSTKLEDSAMYFCASSIGLAGEYNEQFFGPGTRLTVL.